The TCR beta chain under discussion was sequenced for a study of T cell changes during pregnancy in multiple sclerosis. The method was immunoSEQ multiplex PCR; TCRdb's version includes in-frame clones alone and lacks a portion of them. Here the sample spans tens of thousands of clones, about 92% being singletons. Trimming pared 3 bases from V and 7 bases from J, leaving 9 bases between. The CDR3 extends over 12 amino acids. Looked up from germline, CDR1 is MDHEN and CDR2 is SYDVKM. The chain uses TRBV28 and TRBJ1-2, with TRBD1 as a possible D gene (6 bases). The sample consisted of CD8+ T cells from peripheral blood mononuclear cells, taken in the second trimester of pregnancy. The TCR was taken from a female donor with multiple sclerosis, enrolled in a pregnancy study. The CDR3 region is CASSLGGGGYTF. The CDR3 bases are TGTGCCAGCAGTTTGGGAGGGGGTGGCTACACCTTC.